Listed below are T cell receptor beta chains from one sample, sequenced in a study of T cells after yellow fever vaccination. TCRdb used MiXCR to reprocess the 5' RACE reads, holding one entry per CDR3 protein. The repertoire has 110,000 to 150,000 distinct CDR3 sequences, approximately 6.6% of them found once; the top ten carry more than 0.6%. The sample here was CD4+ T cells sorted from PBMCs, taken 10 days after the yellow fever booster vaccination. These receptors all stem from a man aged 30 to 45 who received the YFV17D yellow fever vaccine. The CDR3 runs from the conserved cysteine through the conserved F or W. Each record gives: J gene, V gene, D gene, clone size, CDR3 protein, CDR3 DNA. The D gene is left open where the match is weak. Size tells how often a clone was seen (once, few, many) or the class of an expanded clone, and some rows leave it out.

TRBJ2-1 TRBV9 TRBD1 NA CASSEQGQIGYNEQFF TGTGCCAGCAGCGAACAGGGGCAGATTGGGTACAATGAGCAGTTCTTC
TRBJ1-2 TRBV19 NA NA CASSIHSGYTF TGTGCCAGTAGTATACACAGTGGCTACACCTTC
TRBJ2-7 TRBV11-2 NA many CASSLASYEQYF TGTGCCAGCAGTTTAGCATCCTACGAGCAGTACTTC
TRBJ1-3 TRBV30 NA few CAWSEGHLSSGNTIYF TGTGCCTGGAGTGAGGGCCACCTGAGCTCTGGAAACACCATATATTTT
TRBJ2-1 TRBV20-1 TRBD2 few CSARLAGDYNEQFF TGCAGTGCTAGACTAGCGGGAGACTACAATGAGCAGTTCTTC
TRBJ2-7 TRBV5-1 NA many CASSPQGIEQYF TGCGCCAGCAGCCCGCAGGGAATTGAGCAGTACTTC
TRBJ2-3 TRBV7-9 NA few CASSNQRDTQYF TGTGCCAGCAGCAACCAGAGAGATACGCAGTATTTT
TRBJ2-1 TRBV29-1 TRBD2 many CSVEARLAGGQNEQFF TGCAGCGTTGAGGCCCGACTAGCGGGAGGGCAGAATGAGCAGTTCTTC
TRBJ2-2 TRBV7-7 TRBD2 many CASTPGGLAGGGGELFF TGTGCTAGCACCCCCGGTGGCCTAGCGGGAGGAGGAGGGGAGCTGTTTTTT
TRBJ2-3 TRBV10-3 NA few CAISESTLAADTQYF TGTGCCATCAGTGAGTCGACGTTGGCGGCAGATACGCAGTATTTT
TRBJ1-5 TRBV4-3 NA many CASSQDHGRDQPQHF TGCGCCAGCAGCCAAGATCATGGACGGGATCAGCCCCAGCATTTT
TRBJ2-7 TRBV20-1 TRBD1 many CSATLGQNYEQYF TGCAGTGCTACCTTGGGACAGAACTACGAGCAGTACTTC
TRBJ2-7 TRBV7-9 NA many CASSLSREQYF TGTGCCAGCAGCTTAAGTCGCGAGCAGTACTTC
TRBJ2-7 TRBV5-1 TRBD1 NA CASSSGTANYEQYF TGCGCCAGCAGCTCCGGGACAGCCAACTACGAGCAGTACTTC
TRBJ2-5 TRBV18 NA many CASSPQAGTQYF TGTGCCAGCTCACCACAGGCCGGGACCCAGTACTTC
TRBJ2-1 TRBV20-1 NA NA CSALDNEQFF TGCAGTGCCCTAGACAATGAGCAGTTCTTC
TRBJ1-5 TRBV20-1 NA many CSARDRGTEGSRPQHF TGCAGTGCTAGAGATAGGGGAACGGAGGGTAGCCGGCCCCAGCATTTT
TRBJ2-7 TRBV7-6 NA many CASSLERAAYEQYF TGTGCCAGCAGCTTAGAGCGGGCCGCCTACGAGCAGTACTTC
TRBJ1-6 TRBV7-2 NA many CASSYAGPRYNSPLHF TGTGCCAGCAGCTACGCGGGCCCCCGATATAATTCACCCCTCCACTTT
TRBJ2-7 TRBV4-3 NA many CASSQGIALRSYEQYF TGCGCCAGCAGCCAAGGGATAGCCTTAAGGAGTTACGAGCAGTACTTC
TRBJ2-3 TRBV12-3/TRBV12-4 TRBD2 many CASSLGAGGRTDTQYF TGTGCCAGCAGTCTGGGGGCGGGAGGCCGAACAGATACGCAGTATTTT
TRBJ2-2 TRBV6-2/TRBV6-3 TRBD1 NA CASSFATGTGTAGELFF TGTGCCAGCAGTTTCGCCACCGGGACAGGGACGGCCGGGGAGCTGTTTTTT
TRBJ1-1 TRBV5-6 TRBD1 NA CASSFRTTGGTEAFF TGTGCCAGCAGCTTCCGAACGACAGGGGGCACTGAAGCTTTCTTT
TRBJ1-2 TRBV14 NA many CASSQDTFGPGYTF TGTGCCAGCAGCCAAGACACCTTCGGTCCTGGCTACACCTTC
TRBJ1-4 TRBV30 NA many CAWRTALGSANEKLFF TGTGCCTGGAGAACCGCATTGGGATCGGCTAATGAAAAACTGTTTTTT
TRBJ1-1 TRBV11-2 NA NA CASSLRESHTEAFF TGTGCCAGCAGCTTACGGGAATCCCACACTGAAGCTTTCTTT
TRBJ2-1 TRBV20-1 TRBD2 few CCASTPLAENYNEQFF TGCTGTGCGTCTACCCCACTAGCGGAGAACTACAATGAGCAGTTCTTC
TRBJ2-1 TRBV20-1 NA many CSARPGAGRVNEQFF TGCAGTGCTAGACCGGGGGCGGGAAGGGTAAATGAGCAGTTCTTC
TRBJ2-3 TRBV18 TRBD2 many CASSRQAGASGDTQYF TGTGCCAGCTCACGACAAGCGGGAGCTAGCGGAGATACGCAGTATTTT
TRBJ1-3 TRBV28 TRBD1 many CASSLDRVGNTIYF TGTGCCAGCAGTTTAGACAGGGTTGGAAACACCATATATTTT
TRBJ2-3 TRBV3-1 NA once CASSYRVPSTDTQYF TGTGCCAGCTCCTACCGGGTCCCTTCCACAGATACGCAGTATTTT
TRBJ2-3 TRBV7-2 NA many CASSFWGLRGTDTQYF TGTGCCAGCAGCTTTTGGGGCCTGAGGGGCACAGATACGCAGTATTTT
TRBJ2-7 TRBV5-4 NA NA CASGPGVLEQYF TGTGCCAGCGGCCCTGGGGTCCTCGAGCAGTACTTC
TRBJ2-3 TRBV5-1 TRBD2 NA CACSLGGTYTDTQYF TGCGCCTGCAGCCTCGGGGGGACGTACACAGATACGCAGTATTTT
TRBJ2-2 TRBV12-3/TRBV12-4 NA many CASSRTGTGELFF TGTGCCAGCAGCAGAACAGGCACCGGGGAGCTGTTTTTT
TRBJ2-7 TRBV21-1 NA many CASSKAEAPNTLHYEQYF TGTGCCAGCAGCAAAGCCGAGGCACCTAACACCCTACACTACGAGCAGTACTTC
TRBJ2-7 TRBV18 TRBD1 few CASSPPGTGPKRETNEQYF TGTGCCAGCTCACCACCCGGGACAGGCCCCAAAAGGGAGACTAACGAGCAGTACTTC
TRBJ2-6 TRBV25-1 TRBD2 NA CASSEWGRAGANVLTF TGTGCCAGCAGTGAATGGGGGAGGGCTGGGGCCAACGTCCTGACTTTC
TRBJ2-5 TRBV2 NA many CASPTGAQETQYF TGTGCCAGCCCCACTGGAGCACAAGAGACCCAGTACTTC
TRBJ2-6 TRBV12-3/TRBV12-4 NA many CASSMVVPSGANVLTF TGTGCCAGCAGCATGGTTGTTCCCTCTGGGGCCAACGTCCTGACTTTC
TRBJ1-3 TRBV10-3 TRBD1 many CAIMTGNSGNTIYF TGTGCCATCATGACAGGGAACTCTGGAAACACCATATATTTT
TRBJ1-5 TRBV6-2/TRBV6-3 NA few CASSYAEEVQPQHF TGTGCCAGCAGTTACGCTGAAGAGGTTCAGCCCCAGCATTTT
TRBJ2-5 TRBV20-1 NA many CSARRTAQGTQYF TGCAGTGCTAGGAGGACAGCCCAGGGGACCCAGTACTTC
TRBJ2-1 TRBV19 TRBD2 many CASSALTSKRDEQFF TGTGCCAGTAGTGCTTTGACTAGCAAACGCGATGAGCAGTTCTTC
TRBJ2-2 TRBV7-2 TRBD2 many CASGLGLAGTGELFF TGTGCCAGCGGGCTCGGACTAGCGGGCACCGGGGAGCTGTTTTTT
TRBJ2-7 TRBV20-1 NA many CSANPGRAYEQYF TGCAGTGCTAATCCGGGGCGAGCCTACGAGCAGTACTTC
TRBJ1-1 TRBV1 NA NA CASSQERGEAFF TGCGCCAGCAGCCAAGAGAGGGGTGAAGCTTTCTTT
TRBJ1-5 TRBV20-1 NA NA CSAGDQPQHF TGCAGTGCCGGAGATCAGCCCCAGCATTTT
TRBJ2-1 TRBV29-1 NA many CSANPNSLIQRPNEQFF TGCAGCGCAAACCCTAACAGCCTCATCCAAAGGCCGAATGAGCAGTTCTTC